The entry below describes one TCR beta chain. Self-reported history from a screening survey and questionnaire set each donor's cohort. In Cohort 3, a recovered donor had either two negative PCRs, clearance, or symptom resolution. The CDR3 extends over 14 amino acids. V was shortened by 5 bases and J by 4 bases, with 14 bases between the two germline ends. Germline V gives CDR1 MNHEY, CDR2 SMNVEV (reference sequence). Profiled with immunoSEQ multiplex PCR; TCRdb holds only in-frame clones, not every one. The sample has 150,000 to 200,000 clones, around 73% seen once. The data derive from a study of blood T cell repertoires in COVID-19. As for the study in general: In each case, the material was cDNA or gDNA derived from T cells, B-cell-depleted T cells, or PBMCs.

The clonotype comes from a woman aged 45-60 years who had recovered from COVID-19. The chain is built from TRBV27 and TRBJ1-1, with D possibly matching TRBD1 (6 bases). The sample comprised PBMCs or T cells enriched from blood (not recorded which). The CDR3: CASSLRDIGTEAFF. The DNA for the CDR3 is TGTGCCAGCAGTCTCCGGGACATCGGCACTGAAGCTTTCTTT.